The clone carrying this T cell receptor (beta chain) was picked up a small number of times. The data were obtained in a study of blood T cell repertoires in COVID-19. Original data processing: Amplification from reference gene primers served as the basis for estimated nucleated cell counts. Data came from immunoSEQ multiplex PCR; TCRdb stores just in-frame clones and leaves some out. The DNA was the basis for D and trimming; V, J and clone size are from that table. The sample lists 97,000 or so clones; approximately 84% were seen once. Germline CDR1 and CDR2: SGHTA and FQGNSA. V lost 3 bases, J lost 3 bases, and 11 bases lay in between. CDR3 length equals 14 residues.

The rearrangement links TRBV7-2 to TRBJ2-5; D possibly corresponds to TRBD1 (5 bases). Sequenced material: peripheral blood. The TCR was taken from a human donor in a cohort sampled during active COVID-19. The CDR3 coding sequence is TGTGCCAGCAGCTTCCAGGGTGGGGAAGAGACCCAGTACTTC. This codes for CASSFQGGEETQYF.